These 8 T cell receptor beta chains originate from one sample sequenced in a study of blood T cell repertoires in COVID-19. Only in-frame clones appear in the TCRdb table, and some are missing; sequencing was by immunoSEQ multiplex PCR. In the table there are around 200,000 clones, almost 90% of which are singletons. The material sequenced was peripheral blood. The receptors here all came from a man aged 18-30 years with active or convalescent COVID-19.

The CDR3 protein is CASSLELGQAINSPLHF. In nucleotides, the CDR3 is TGTGCCAGCAGCTTAGAGCTCGGACAGGCGATCAATTCACCCCTCCACTTT. The rearrangement joins TRBV7-2 to TRBJ1-6; TRBD1 matches at 7 bases. The germline CDR1 and CDR2 sequences are SGHTA and FQGNSA. The V segment lost 1 base and the J segment 7 bases; nucleotides outside the gene matches: 10. The CDR3 totals 17 residues.

J is TRBJ2-3 and V is TRBV7-2; 12 nucleotides agree with TRBD2. After removal of 0 bases from V and 6 bases from J, the junction contained 16 bases not matched to a gene. Germline V CDR1 and CDR2: SGHTA, FQGNSA. The CDR3 contains 20 residues. This CDR3 reads CASSLARSSVLAGGRDTQYF. The CDR3 DNA is TGTGCCAGCAGCTTAGCTCGGTCGTCAGTACTAGCGGGGGGAAGGGATACGCAGTATTTT.

The rearrangement links TRBV4-1 to TRBJ2-1, with 14 positions matching TRBD2. This CDR3 has 16 residues. Germline CDR1 reads MGHRA; CDR2 reads YSYEKL. Losses at the gene ends were 3 bases for V and 8 bases for J; bases not matched to a gene: 6. The CDR3 spells CASSQRLAGGGDEQFF. As DNA, the CDR3 is TGCGCCAGCAGCCAGAGACTAGCGGGAGGGGGGGATGAGCAGTTCTTC.

The chain is built from TRBV2 and TRBJ2-3, with D unclear. V lost 7 bases, J lost 5 bases, and 7 bases lay in between. CDR3 length: 11 residues. Germline CDR1 SNHLY, CDR2 FYNNEI. The DNA for the CDR3 is TGTGCCAGCAAAATACAAGATACGCAGTATTTT. It is translated as CASKIQDTQYF.

The rearrangement uses TRBV5-4 and TRBJ2-3, with D possibly matching TRBD2 (5 bases). The V end lost 4 bases, the J end lost 0 bases, and 12 bases lay between the germline ends. Per germline, CDR1 SGHNT and CDR2 YYREEE (reference sequence). The CDR3 length is 15 residues. The CDR3 nucleotides are TGTGCCAGCAGCGCGGGCCGCCCTAGCACAGATACGCAGTATTTT. It specifies CASSAGRPSTDTQYF.

This chain connects TRBV5-4 to TRBJ1-1, with D possibly matching TRBD1 (5 bases). Germline loops: CDR1 SGHNT, CDR2 YYREEE (reference sequence). The CDR3 loop spans 16 amino acids. The V gene lost 3 bases and the J gene lost 2 bases, with 17 bases spanning the gap. The CDR3 protein is CASSSGGSRENTEAFF. Written as DNA, the CDR3 is TGTGCCAGCAGCTCCGGGGGGAGTAGGGAAAACACTGAAGCTTTCTTT.

This clone was seen a few times. The rearrangement links TRBV9 to TRBJ1-1, with D unclear. This CDR3 contains 15 residues. Looked up from germline, CDR1 is SGDLS and CDR2 is YYNGEE. The ends were cut back, 4 bases at V and 3 bases at J, with 16 bases in the middle. DNA of the CDR3: TGTGCCAGCAGCCCGCCCCAAAGAGAGGACACTGAAGCTTTCTTT. It is translated as CASSPPQREDTEAFF.

This chain uses TRBV2 with TRBJ1-3; 9 bases line up with TRBD1. The junction had 5 bases not matched to a gene; V was cut back by 8 bases and J by 3 bases. Germline-derived CDR1 and CDR2 are SNHLY and FYNNEI. The CDR3 extends over 14 amino acids. CDR3 protein: CASGMDRGGNTIYF. CDR3 coding DNA: TGTGCCAGCGGCATGGACAGGGGTGGAAACACCATATATTTT.